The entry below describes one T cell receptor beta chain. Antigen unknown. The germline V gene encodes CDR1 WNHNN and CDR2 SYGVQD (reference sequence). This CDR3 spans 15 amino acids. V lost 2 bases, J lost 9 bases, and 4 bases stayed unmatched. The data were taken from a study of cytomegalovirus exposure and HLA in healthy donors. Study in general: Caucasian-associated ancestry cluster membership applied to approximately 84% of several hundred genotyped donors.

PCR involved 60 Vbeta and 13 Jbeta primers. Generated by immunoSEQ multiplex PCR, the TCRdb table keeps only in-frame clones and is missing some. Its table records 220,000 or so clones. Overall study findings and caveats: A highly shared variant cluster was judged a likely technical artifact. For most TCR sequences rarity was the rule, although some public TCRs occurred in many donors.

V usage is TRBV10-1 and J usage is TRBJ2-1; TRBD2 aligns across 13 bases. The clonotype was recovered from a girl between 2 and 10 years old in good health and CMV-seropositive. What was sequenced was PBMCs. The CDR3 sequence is CASSERTSGSSEQFF. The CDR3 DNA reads TGCGCCAGCAGTGAGCGGACTAGCGGGAGTAGTGAGCAGTTCTTC.